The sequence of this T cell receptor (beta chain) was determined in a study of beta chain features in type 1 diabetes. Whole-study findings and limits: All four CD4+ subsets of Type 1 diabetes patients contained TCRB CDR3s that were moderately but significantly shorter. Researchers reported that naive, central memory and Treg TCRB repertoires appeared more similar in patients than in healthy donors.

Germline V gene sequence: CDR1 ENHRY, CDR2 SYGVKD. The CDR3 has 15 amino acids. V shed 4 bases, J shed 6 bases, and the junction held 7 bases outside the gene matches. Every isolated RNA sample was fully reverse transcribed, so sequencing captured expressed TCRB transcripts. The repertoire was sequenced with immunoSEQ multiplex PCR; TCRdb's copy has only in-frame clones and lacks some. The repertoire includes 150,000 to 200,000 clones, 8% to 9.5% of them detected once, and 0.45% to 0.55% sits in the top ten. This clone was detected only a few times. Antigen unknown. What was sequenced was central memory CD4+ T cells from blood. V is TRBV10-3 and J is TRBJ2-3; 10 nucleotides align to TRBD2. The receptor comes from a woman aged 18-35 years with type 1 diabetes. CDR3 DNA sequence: TGTGCCATCAGTGGGGAGCGGGGGGGTGATGATACGCAGTATTTT. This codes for CAISGERGGDDTQYF.